This TCR beta chain was captured by sequencing in a study of cytomegalovirus exposure and HLA in healthy donors. Study as a whole: Membership in the Caucasian-associated ancestry cluster was found for approximately 85% of approximately 430 genotyped donors.

This clone was found once. Its antigen is undetermined. Looked up from germline, CDR1 is SQVTM and CDR2 is ANQGSEA. With V trimmed by 7 bases and J by 7 bases, 7 bases remained unmatched. The length of the CDR3 is 12 residues. Researchers ran the PCR with 60 Vbeta and 13 Jbeta primers. The method was immunoSEQ multiplex PCR; TCRdb's version includes in-frame clones alone and lacks a portion of them. Of about 130,000 clones in the sample, 75% to 90% were seen once. Participants comprised healthy donors of bone marrow. Whole-study results and caveats: A later analysis linked a missense DCLRE1C variant to TCR beta V- and J-gene trimming. Per a later analysis, HLA-associated TCR beta chains showed more clonal expansion than other, equally common TCR beta chains.

The sample taken for sequencing was PBMCs. This receptor was identified in a man aged 40-55 years in good health and CMV-seronegative. This chain uses TRBV29-1 with TRBJ2-7, with 10 nucleotides matching TRBD1. In DNA, the CDR3 is TGCAGCGCCGGGACAGGGGCTCGGGAGCAGTACTTC. It encodes CSAGTGAREQYF.